This T cell receptor (beta chain) was retrieved from a study of blood T cell repertoires in COVID-19 (dated by TCRdb to the early 2020s). Describing the broader study: The collaborator samples originated in the United States, Italy and Spain and spanned the acute and convalescent phases of COVID-19. The prospective study material was composed of cDNA or gDNA derived from T cells, B-cell-depleted T cells, or PBMCs. The sample metadata nearly always contained a de-identified subject ID, COVID-19 status, age in years and sex. The repertoires were made available in a free public database intended to serve as a resource for research on the immune response to SARS-CoV-2. Deeply sampled blood TCRbeta repertoires from subjects exposed to, actively infected with, or recovered from COVID-19 were included in the dataset. Where HLA class I and class II types were available, the types were taken from metadata supplied by the sample provider, not from assay-based typing. Samples were obtained from the ongoing ImmuneRACE study (first 160 participants) and from over 1,000 subjects provided by 6 global collaborators. The investigation overall reported the following: The quantity of clinical and demographic metadata differed by source and by participant and was supplied without curation.

Whole blood was collected in K2EDTA tubes by collaborating institutions according to the institutions' own protocols. For TCRbeta analysis, collaborators shipped samples as frozen whole blood, isolated PBMCs, or DNA extracted from either of those sample types. The CDR3 covers 11 residues, taking in both the cysteine and the phenylalanine. Only the CDR3 part of the read is kept: 33 bases, read in frame from the first base. The V and J ends are trimmed by 3 bases and 7 bases, leaving 6 bases between them. From a lookup of the germline V gene (reference sequence), CDR1 and CDR2 are LNHDA and SQIVND. TCRbeta CDR3 regions were amplified from genomic DNA using the immunoSEQ Assay, a bias-controlled multiplex PCR. For the original study's pipeline: Within the assay, amplification of reference gene primers was used to estimate how many nucleated cells each sample contained. To quantify the absolute abundance of each unique TCRbeta CDR3 rearrangement, sequence reads were collapsed and filtered. For each sample, productive Simpson clonality was calculated as the square root of Simpson's diversity index over productive rearrangements. Drawn from immuneACCESS, this table holds only the in-frame rearrangements with V and J called that TCRdb kept. Clones are partly lost; checked studies trace under half to an unresolved V gene and leave the rest unexplained. V and J calls and clone size come straight from that table; D and trimming were deduced from the DNA. Recorded for this sample are about 110,000 clones; 90% of them occurred a single time. The top ten clonotypes cover approximately 4.5% of the sample.

As to this clone: There is no known antigen for this receptor. Base qualities are not recorded, but no much larger clone differs from it by a single base.

Sequencing input: peripheral blood. Recombination linked TRBV19 to TRBJ1-1; no D gene can be assigned with confidence. The receptor was isolated from a woman between 50 and 59 years old with acute or convalescent COVID-19. The CDR3 here reads CASSIGNEAFF. The base sequence is TGTGCCAGTAGTATTGGCAATGAAGCTTTCTTT.